This entry lists 24 T cell receptor beta chains sequenced from one sample in a study of blood T cell repertoires in COVID-19. The repertoire was sequenced with immunoSEQ multiplex PCR; TCRdb's copy has only in-frame clones and lacks some. The sample records roughly 75,000 clones, around 80% being singletons. Sequencing was done on a sample of peripheral blood. These receptors were obtained from a man aged 45 to 65 with COVID-19, enrolled during active disease.

The chain uses TRBV7-2 and TRBJ1-4; D is undetermined. There are 14 residues in the CDR3. The V end was cut by 3 bases, the J end by 5 bases, with 10 bases between. In germline, CDR1 is SGHTA, CDR2 FQGNSA. The CDR3 region has the DNA TGTGCCAGCAGCTTTAAGGCGGGAAATGAAAAACTGTTTTTT. This sequence encodes CASSFKAGNEKLFF. Based on the CDR3 plus reference TRBV7-2 and TRBJ1-4, the full variable domain is GAGVSQSPSNKVTEKGKDVELRCDPISGHTALYWYRQSLGQGLEFLIYFQGNSAPDKSGLPSDRFSAERTGGSVSTLTIQRTQQEDSAVYLCASSFKAGNEKLFFGSGTQLSVL.

The rearrangement joins TRBV11-1 to TRBJ2-7; 13 bases map to TRBD2. Trimming at V came to 0 bases and at J to 5 bases, leaving 4 bases not matched to a gene. Germline CDR1 and CDR2: SGHAT and FQDESV (reference sequence). The CDR3 is made up of 16 amino acids. The CDR3 reads CASSLATSGRFNEQYF. The DNA of the CDR3 is TGTGCCAGCAGCTTAGCGACTAGCGGGAGGTTCAACGAGCAGTACTTC.

The V call is TRBV28, the J call TRBJ1-4; D is unresolved. Trimming took off 1 base at V and 8 bases at J, with 11 bases between the two ends. Germline V gene lookup returns CDR1 MDHEN and CDR2 SYDVKM. CDR3 length equals 14 residues. CDR3 protein: CASSLLVGGEKLFF. CDR3 DNA: TGTGCCAGCAGTTTATTGGTGGGAGGAGAAAAACTGTTTTTT. The variable domain in full, completed from reference TRBV28 and TRBJ1-4, reads DVKVTQSSRYLVKRTGEKVFLECVQDMDHENMFWYRQDPGLGLRLIYFSYDVKMKEKGDIPEGYSVSREKKERFSLILESASTNQTSMYLCASSLLVGGEKLFFGSGTQLSVL.

J is TRBJ1-6 and V is TRBV2; 7 nucleotides line up with TRBD1. V trimming: 6 bases; J trimming: 0 bases; junction bases outside the gene matches: 2. The germline V gene encodes CDR1 SNHLY and CDR2 FYNNEI. The CDR3 runs to 15 residues. Written as DNA, the CDR3 is TGTGCCAGCAGGACAGGGAGCTCCTATAATTCACCCCTCCACTTT. Its translation is CASRTGSSYNSPLHF.

The chain is built from TRBV9 and TRBJ2-3; unclear D gene. Germline V gene sequence: CDR1 SGDLS, CDR2 YYNGEE. V lost 1 base and J lost 4, with 4 bases in between. The CDR3 has 12 amino acids. The CDR3 reads CASSVSADTQYF. CDR3 in DNA: TGTGCCAGCAGCGTATCGGCAGATACGCAGTATTTT.

The chain is built from TRBV3-1 (or the pseudogene TRBV3-2) and TRBJ2-7; D may be TRBD2 (5 bases). V was trimmed by 0 bases and J by 7 bases, leaving 10 bases between them. This CDR3 comprises 13 residues. CDR1 and CDR2 (germline): LGHDT, YNNKEL (reference sequence). For the CDR3, the DNA is TGTGCCAGCAGCCAAGATGTTGGCGGGGAGCAGTACTTC. Residues: CASSQDVGGEQYF.

The chain combines TRBV6-6 with TRBJ2-5, with a possible D match to TRBD2 (5 bases). The CDR3 runs 13 residues. From germline, CDR1 is MNHNY and CDR2 SVGAGI (reference sequence). V was trimmed by 7 bases and J by 3 bases, leaving 12 bases between them. CDR3 nucleotide sequence: TGTGCCAGCAAACCCGGGGTGGAAGAGACCCAGTACTTC. It translates to CASKPGVEETQYF.

The chain is built from TRBV30 and TRBJ2-7, with a weak D call TRBD1 (5 bases). V lost 2 bases and J lost 1, with 12 bases in between. The CDR3 contains 14 residues. CDR1 and CDR2 from the germline V gene are GTSNPN and SVGIG (reference sequence). CDR3 coding DNA: TGTGCCTGGAGTCAACCCTCAGGGTCCTACGAGCAGTACTTC. This gives the protein CAWSQPSGSYEQYF. Full variable domain (outside the CDR3, taken from reference TRBV30 and TRBJ2-7): SQTIHQWPATLVQPVGSPLSLECTVEGTSNPNLYWYRQAAGRGLQLLFYSVGIGQISSEVPQNLSASRPQDRQFILSSKKLLLSDSGFYLCAWSQPSGSYEQYFGPGTRLTVT.

The gene calls are TRBV9 and TRBJ2-3, with TRBD2 matching over 8 bases. Trimming at V came to 0 bases and at J to 4 bases, leaving 7 bases not matched to a gene. CDR3 size: 16 residues. The germline CDR1 and CDR2 sequences are SGDLS and YYNGEE. CDR3 region: CASSVVGTRGSDTQYF. CDR3 DNA sequence: TGTGCCAGCAGCGTAGTGGGGACTAGGGGATCAGATACGCAGTATTTT.

J is TRBJ2-3 and V is TRBV19, with 7 bases identical to TRBD2. The junction had 1 base not matched to a gene; V was cut back by 4 bases and J by 3 bases. This CDR3 spans 13 amino acids. Per germline, CDR1 LNHDA and CDR2 SQIVND (reference sequence). CDR3 DNA: TGTGCCAGTAGTAGGGGGGGGACAGATACGCAGTATTTT. Amino acid sequence: CASSRGGTDTQYF.

The rearrangement joins TRBV4-1 to TRBJ2-7; 9 bases align to TRBD2. Trimming at V came to 4 bases and at J to 2 bases, leaving 6 bases not matched to a gene. Germline V gene lookup returns CDR1 MGHRA and CDR2 YSYEKL. There are 15 residues in the CDR3. Here the CDR3 DNA reads TGCGCCAGCAGCCTCCAGCGGGAGGTCCCCTACGAGCAGTACTTC. It encodes CASSLQREVPYEQYF.

The chain joins TRBV6-5 to TRBJ1-2, with 10 bases that match TRBD1. The CDR3 extends over 14 amino acids. V was clipped by 8 bases and J by 4 bases; unmatched bases: 7. Germline lookup yields CDR1 MNHEY and CDR2 SVGAGI. In nucleotides, the CDR3 is TGTGCCAGCGAGGGGACAGGGGAACGCTATGGCTACACCTTC. This codes for CASEGTGERYGYTF.

This clone was seen a few times. CDR3 amino acids: CASTYRDRGGRQDTEAFF. The CDR3 DNA reads TGCGCCAGCACCTACAGGGACAGGGGGGGCAGGCAGGACACTGAAGCTTTCTTT. The V call is TRBV5-1, the J call TRBJ1-1; 11 bases fit TRBD1. CDR1 SGHRS and CDR2 YFSETQ come from the germline V gene. With V trimmed by 6 bases and J by 3 bases, 16 bases remained unmatched. The CDR3 has 18 amino acids.

The chain joins TRBV9 to TRBJ2-2; 9 nucleotides agree with TRBD1. Trimming took 4 bases from V and 3 from J; bases not matched to a gene: 4. Germline assignment: CDR1 SGDLS and CDR2 YYNGEE. The length of the CDR3 is 15 residues. The CDR3 DNA follows: TGTGCCAGCAGCCATAGGACAGGGGACACCGGGGAGCTGTTTTTT. Translated, it gives CASSHRTGDTGELFF.

This chain links TRBV7-6 with TRBJ2-5; possible D gene TRBD2, 5 bases. Looked up from germline, CDR1 is SGHVS and CDR2 is FNYEAQ. Trimming took off 5 bases at V and 2 bases at J, with 18 bases between the two ends. This CDR3 contains 16 residues. CDR3 residues: CASSPQALGRQETQYF. CDR3 DNA: TGTGCCAGCAGCCCCCAGGCCCTTGGGAGACAAGAGACCCAGTACTTC.

The CDR3 DNA is TGTGCCATCAGCCGACAGGGGGACACCATATATTTT. Encoded protein: CAISRQGDTIYF. This chain uses TRBV10-3 with TRBJ1-3; 9 positions agree with TRBD1. CDR3 length equals 12 residues. Per the germline V gene, CDR1 is ENHRY and CDR2 is SYGVKD. Unmatched junction bases numbered 2, after V lost 6 bases and J lost 8 bases.

This sequence joins TRBV6-5 and TRBJ2-3, with 7 bases identical to TRBD2. Per the germline V gene, CDR1 is MNHEY and CDR2 is SVGAGI. The trim removed 7 bases at V and 3 bases at J, leaving 10 bases unmatched. The CDR3 sequence is 15 residues long. In DNA, the CDR3 is TGTGCCAGCACCAAGGGGCGGGAGTGGACAGATACGCAGTATTTT. This codes for CASTKGREWTDTQYF.

The V call is TRBV6-2 or TRBV6-3, the J call TRBJ2-1, with 15 bases aligning to TRBD2. The CDR3 is made up of 17 amino acids. V shed 6 bases, J shed 2 bases, and the junction held 5 bases outside the gene matches. Looked up from germline, CDR1 is MNHEY and CDR2 is SVGEGT. CDR3 sequence: CASSTWTSGRAYNEQFF. The CDR3 DNA is TGTGCCAGCAGCACTTGGACTAGCGGGAGGGCCTACAATGAGCAGTTCTTC.

The CDR3 DNA reads TGTGCCAGTAGTAGGGGGAGACTAGCGGGAGACAGAAACGAGCAGTACTTC. Translated, it gives CASSRGRLAGDRNEQYF. This sequence joins TRBV19 and TRBJ2-7, with TRBD2 matching over 12 bases. The CDR3 contains 17 residues. In germline, CDR1 is LNHDA, CDR2 SQIVND (reference sequence). J lost 5 bases, V lost 4 bases, and 12 bases had no gene match.

This chain joins TRBV14 and TRBJ2-7, with D hard to call. This CDR3 has 13 residues. Per the germline V gene, CDR1 is SGHDN and CDR2 is FVKESK. Deletions cut 0 bases from V and 9 bases from J, with 12 bases between. CDR3 DNA: TGTGCCAGCAGCCAAGAGACCCGAGGTGCGCAGTACTTC. Its translation: CASSQETRGAQYF.

This rearrangement joins TRBV30 to TRBJ2-1; maybe TRBD2 (6 bases). CDR3 length: 15 residues. V lost 1 base and J lost 2, with 12 bases in between. Germline V gives CDR1 GTSNPN, CDR2 SVGIG (reference sequence). The CDR3 coding sequence is TGTGCCTGGAGTGAAGGGACTTGGGCCTACAATGAGCAGTTCTTC. This translates into CAWSEGTWAYNEQFF.

The chain couples TRBV5-8 to TRBJ1-5; D is unclear. Germline V lookup: CDR1 SGHTS, CDR2 YDEGEE. CDR3 size: 15 residues. Trimming stripped 0 bases from V and 0 bases from J, with 7 bases between. The DNA for the CDR3 is TGTGCCAGCAGCTTGGCAGGAAATAGCAATCAGCCCCAGCATTTT. Its translation is CASSLAGNSNQPQHF.

V usage is TRBV7-9 and J usage is TRBJ1-2; D unclear. CDR1 and CDR2 from the germline V gene are SEHNR and FQNEAQ (reference sequence). The CDR3 has 11 residues. Deletions cut 10 bases from V and 3 bases from J, with 9 bases between. In DNA form, the CDR3 reads TGTGCCACTGGTTCGGACTATGGCTACACCTTC. This sequence encodes CATGSDYGYTF.

V gene TRBV29-1 combines with J gene TRBJ1-4; TRBD1 might be the D (6 bases). V gave up 2 bases and J gave up 6 bases, with 13 bases separating them. This CDR3 is 14 amino acids long. CDR1 is SQVTM, CDR2 ANQGSEA, per germline. The CDR3 DNA is TGCAGCGTTGAAATCCCGGACAGACATGAAAAACTGTTTTTT. It specifies CSVEIPDRHEKLFF.